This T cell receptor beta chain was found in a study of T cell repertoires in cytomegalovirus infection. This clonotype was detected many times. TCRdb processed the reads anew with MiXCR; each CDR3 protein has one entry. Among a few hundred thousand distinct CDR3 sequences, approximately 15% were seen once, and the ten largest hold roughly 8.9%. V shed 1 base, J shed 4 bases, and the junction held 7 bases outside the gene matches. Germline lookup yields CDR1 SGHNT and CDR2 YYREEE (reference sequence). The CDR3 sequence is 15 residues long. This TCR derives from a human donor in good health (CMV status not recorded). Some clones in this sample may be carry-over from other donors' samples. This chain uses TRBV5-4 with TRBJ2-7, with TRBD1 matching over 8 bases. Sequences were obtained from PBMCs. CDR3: CASSLLPGGEYEQYF. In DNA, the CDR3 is TGTGCCAGCAGCTTGTTGCCAGGGGGCGAATACGAGCAGTACTTC. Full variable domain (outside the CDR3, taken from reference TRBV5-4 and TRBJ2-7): ETGVTQSPTHLIKTRGQQVTLRCSSQSGHNTVSWYQQALGQGPQFIFQYYREEENGRGNFPPRFSGLQFPNYSSELNVNALELDDSALYLCASSLLPGGEYEQYFGPGTRLTVT.